These 27 T cell receptor beta chains share one sample of origin, sequenced in a study of T cells in Graves' hyperthyroidism and ophthalmopathy. It was RNA transcripts that yielded the amplified TCR beta CDR3 regions. First-round RT-PCR with HTBI primers amplified the TCR CDR3 region. MiXCR, run by TCRdb on the multiplex PCR reads, gives a single entry per CDR3 protein. The table shows under 350,000 distinct CDR3 sequences, with about 15% occurring only once. The sequencing input was blood. These receptors were obtained from a woman in her fifties or sixties with Graves' ophthalmopathy.

This clonotype was recorded at least ten times. The chain is built from TRBV15 and TRBJ2-7, with a possible D match to TRBD1 (6 bases). The V end lost 2 bases, the J end lost 9 bases, and 23 bases lay between the germline ends. This CDR3 spans 16 amino acids. Germline values: CDR1 LNHNV, CDR2 YYDKDF (reference sequence). The CDR3 is CATSRPPRSKGEPQYF. CDR3 DNA sequence: TGTGCCACCAGCAGACCTCCCCGCAGTAAGGGGGAGCCGCAGTACTTC.

This clonotype has a count of ten or more. The gene calls are TRBV2 and TRBJ1-2; D call uncertain. V shed 6 bases and J shed 3 bases, with 14 bases lying between them. In germline, CDR1 is SNHLY, CDR2 FYNNEI. The CDR3 has 14 residues. The CDR3: CASRQENGYYGYTF. The CDR3, as DNA: TGTGCCAGCAGGCAAGAGAACGGGTACTATGGCTACACCTTC.

The rearrangement joins TRBV20-1 to TRBJ1-2; D remains ambiguous. V lost 0 bases to trimming and J lost 3 bases, with 11 bases between them. The CDR3 is 14 residues long. CDR1 is DFQATT, CDR2 SNEGSKA, per germline (reference sequence). Written as DNA, the CDR3 is TGCAGTGCTAGAGATAGGAGATCCGACTATGGCTACACCTTC. The encoded protein is CSARDRRSDYGYTF.

V and J are TRBV12-3 or TRBV12-4 and TRBJ1-6, with D possibly matching TRBD1 (5 bases). This CDR3 is built from 12 residues. V was pared by 3 bases and J by 14 bases, with 11 bases between. The chain's CDR3 is CASSFLGGALHF. The CDR3, as DNA: TGTGCCAGCAGTTTTCTCGGGGGGGCCCTCCACTTT.

This clonotype was picked up many times. J is TRBJ1-1 and V is TRBV29-1; tentative D call: TRBD1 (5 bases). Germline CDR1 reads SQVTM; CDR2 reads ANQGSEA. Trimming took off 4 bases at V and 5 bases at J, with 17 bases between the two ends. CDR3 length: 14 amino acids. CDR3 DNA: TGCAGCGTTGGGCAGGATATCTCAGGGACTGAAGCTTTCTTT. Protein product: CSVGQDISGTEAFF. The full variable domain, its missing parts supplied by reference TRBV29-1 and TRBJ1-1, is SAVISQKPSRDICQRGTSLTIQCQVDSQVTMMFWYRQQPGQSLTLIATANQGSEATYESGFVIDKFPISRPNLTFSTLTVSNMSPEDSSIYLCSVGQDISGTEAFFGQGTRLTVV.

This clonotype was picked up many times. This sequence joins TRBV29-1 and TRBJ2-3; 16 bases match TRBD2. The V segment lost 6 bases and the J segment 1 base; nucleotides outside the gene matches: 7. The CDR3 has 17 amino acids. Germline CDR1 is SQVTM and CDR2 is ANQGSEA. This chain's CDR3 is CSVGGLAGGPGTDTQYF. The DNA for the CDR3 is TGCAGCGTGGGGGGACTAGCGGGAGGGCCGGGCACAGATACGCAGTATTTT.

The gene calls are TRBV7-8 and TRBJ2-3; 7 bases match TRBD2. The CDR3 length is 17 residues. Losses at the gene ends were 3 bases for V and 8 bases for J; bases not matched to a gene: 17. Looked up from germline, CDR1 is SGHVS and CDR2 is FQNEAQ. The CDR3, as DNA: TGTGCCAGCAGCTTTAGCACTAGCGCCTTACCCCCATCTACGCAGTATTTT. Protein: CASSFSTSALPPSTQYF.

This clonotype was detected many times. The CDR3 is CSAGQRNTGELFF. CDR3 nucleotide sequence: TGCAGCGCGGGACAGCGGAACACCGGGGAGCTGTTTTTT. This chain links TRBV29-1 with TRBJ2-2; 7 nucleotides match TRBD1. Germline CDR1 and CDR2: SQVTM and ANQGSEA. The CDR3 spans 13 residues. Trimming at V came to 7 bases and at J to 1 base, leaving 3 bases not matched to a gene.

For this clonotype: A read error may produce the germline difference seen at one junction end. The chain has TRBV5-1 and TRBJ2-3, with D perhaps TRBD1 (5 bases). CDR1 SGHRS and CDR2 YFSETQ come from the germline V gene. The CDR3 totals 17 residues. CDR3 amino acids: CASGLAAGFMDSDTQYF. In DNA form, the CDR3 reads TGCGCCAGCGGCTTGGCGGCAGGGTTTATGGATTCAGATACGCAGTATTTT.

This clonotype was picked up many times. The genes are TRBV2 and TRBJ2-7; D not certain. The CDR3 consists of 13 residues. Germline assignment: CDR1 SNHLY and CDR2 FYNNEI. V lost 3 bases to trimming and J lost 0 bases, with 6 bases between them. CDR3 region: CASSDVSSYEQYF. CDR3 in DNA: TGTGCCAGCAGTGATGTCAGCTCCTACGAGCAGTACTTC. Full variable domain (missing parts from reference TRBV2 and TRBJ2-7): EPEVTQTPSHQVTQMGQEVILRCVPISNHLYFYWYRQILGQKVEFLVSFYNNEISEKSEIFDDQFSVERPDGSNFTLKIRSTKLEDSAMYFCASSDVSSYEQYFGPGTRLTVT.

This clonotype was seen just once. The chain combines TRBV7-2 with TRBJ2-3; 9 nucleotides match TRBD1. This CDR3 region has 14 residues. CDR1 is SGHTA and CDR2 is FQGNSA in the germline V gene. Trimming cost V 6 bases and J 3 bases; bases outside gene matches: 4. CDR3 sequence (DNA): TGTGCCAGCAGGGCCGGGACAGGGACAGATACGCAGTATTTT. Its translation: CASRAGTGTDTQYF.

This chain uses TRBV5-4 with TRBJ2-7, with D hard to call. The ends were cut back, 4 bases at V and 6 bases at J, with 14 bases in the middle. The length of the CDR3 is 13 residues. Germline lookup yields CDR1 SGHNT and CDR2 YYREEE (reference sequence). This chain's CDR3 is CASSQDPVGEQYF. The DNA for the CDR3 is TGTGCCAGCAGCCAAGATCCCGTGGGCGAGCAGTACTTC. Full variable domain (outside the CDR3, taken from reference TRBV5-4 and TRBJ2-7): ETGVTQSPTHLIKTRGQQVTLRCSSQSGHNTVSWYQQALGQGPQFIFQYYREEENGRGNFPPRFSGLQFPNYSSELNVNALELDDSALYLCASSQDPVGEQYFGPGTRLTVT.

J is TRBJ2-5 and V is TRBV9; the D gene is possibly TRBD2 (5 bases). V was shortened by 0 bases and J by 5 bases, with 17 bases between the two germline ends. The CDR3 has 16 amino acids. The germline gives CDR1 SGDLS, CDR2 YYNGEE. CDR3 loop: CASSVGPILGGETQYF. The CDR3 DNA sequence: TGTGCCAGCAGCGTAGGCCCGATTTTGGGCGGGGAGACCCAGTACTTC.

This clonotype was counted between two and nine times. The V gene is TRBV7-9, the J gene TRBJ1-3; no clear D. From germline, CDR1 is SEHNR and CDR2 FQNEAQ (reference sequence). CDR3 length: 15 residues. Between the trimmed V and J ends, which lost 6 bases and 1 base, there was a span of 13 bases. The CDR3: CASRTVGGSGNTIYF. The CDR3, as DNA: TGTGCCAGCAGGACCGTCGGTGGGTCTGGAAACACCATATATTTT.

This chain connects TRBV10-2 to TRBJ2-7; maybe TRBD2 (5 bases). Germline V gives CDR1 WSHSY, CDR2 SAAADI. V lost 0 bases and J lost 0, with 15 bases in between. The CDR3 is 17 amino acids. CDR3 DNA: TGCGCCAGCAGTGAGTCGAAAAGCGGCCGGAACTCCTACGAGCAGTACTTC. It specifies CASSESKSGRNSYEQYF.

In its sample, this clonotype was seen a few times. The chain has TRBV3-1 and TRBJ1-1; no clear D. The germline CDR1 and CDR2 sequences are LGHDT and YNNKEL (reference sequence). The CDR3 contains 18 residues. Deletions cut 1 base from V and 7 bases from J, with 25 bases between. The CDR3: CASSQGEGRRFRGHEAFF. DNA of the CDR3: TGTGCCAGCAGCCAAGGGGAAGGCCGTAGGTTTCGAGGTCATGAAGCTTTCTTT. Variable domain in full (rest from reference TRBV3-1 and TRBJ1-1): DTAVSQTPKYLVTQMGNDKSIKCEQNLGHDTMYWYKQDSKKFLKIMFSYNNKELIINETVPNRFSPKSPDKAHLNLHINSLELGDSAVYFCASSQGEGRRFRGHEAFFGQGTRLTVV.

This clonotype was seen once. The chain employs TRBV28 and TRBJ1-5, with D hard to call. This CDR3 is 14 amino acids long. CDR1 and CDR2 (germline): MDHEN, SYDVKM. Trimming stripped 3 bases from V and 2 bases from J, with 8 bases between. CDR3 sequence (DNA): TGTGCCAGCAGTTTCCAGATTGGCAATCAGCCCCAGCATTTT. Protein: CASSFQIGNQPQHF.

This clonotype showed up just once. The chain carries TRBV4-3 and TRBJ1-6; no definite D call. The germline V gene encodes CDR1 LGHNA and CDR2 YSLEER. V was pared by 0 bases and J by 3 bases, with 9 bases between. The CDR3 is 16 amino acids. CDR3 sequence reads: CASSQDWQNYNSPLHF. The CDR3, as DNA: TGCGCCAGCAGCCAAGATTGGCAGAACTATAATTCACCCCTCCACTTT.

In this sample, this clonotype turned up a few times. The chain has TRBV7-2 and TRBJ2-5; 9 bases map to TRBD1. Germline loops: CDR1 SGHTA, CDR2 FQGNSA. J gave up 6 bases and V 5 bases, and 7 bases lay outside the gene matches. The CDR3 has 14 residues. CDR3 sequence reads: CASSNRDRAQTQYF. The CDR3 coding sequence is TGTGCCAGCAGCAACCGGGACAGGGCGCAGACCCAGTACTTC.

A few counts support this clonotype. The CDR3, as DNA: TGCGCCAGCAGCCAGACATTTAATGGAAACACCATATATTTT. It specifies CASSQTFNGNTIYF. The rearrangement joins TRBV5-1 to TRBJ1-3; no reliable D call. Germline lookup yields CDR1 SGHRS and CDR2 YFSETQ. The V gene lost 4 bases and the J gene lost 3 bases, with 11 bases spanning the gap. This CDR3 has 14 residues.

This clonotype was seen more than once but under ten times. V is TRBV6-2 or TRBV6-3 and J is TRBJ2-2; D possibly corresponds to TRBD2 (6 bases). This CDR3 spans 15 amino acids. V was cut by 0 bases and J by 3 bases, with 8 bases left in between. CDR1 is MNHEY and CDR2 is SVGEGT in the germline V gene. The CDR3 loop reads CASSYSWGDTGELFF. CDR3 coding DNA: TGTGCCAGCAGTTACTCGTGGGGGGACACCGGGGAGCTGTTTTTT.

This clonotype was recorded many times. The chain links TRBV7-8 to TRBJ2-7; D uncertain. Germline V gives CDR1 SGHVS, CDR2 FQNEAQ. This CDR3 region has 14 residues. V gave up 5 bases and J gave up 0 bases, with 11 bases separating them. CDR3 DNA sequence: TGTGCCAGCAGCATCGACCCGGTCTCCTACGAGCAGTACTTC. It specifies CASSIDPVSYEQYF.

This clonotype came up many times. The CDR3 loop reads CASQNYGYTF. The CDR3 DNA follows: TGTGCCAGCCAAAACTATGGCTACACCTTC. The chain employs TRBV2 and TRBJ1-2; D gene uncertain. The ends were cut back, 8 bases at V and 2 bases at J, with 3 bases in the middle. The CDR3 extends over 10 amino acids. The V gene's germline CDR1 is SNHLY and CDR2 FYNNEI.

V and J are TRBV20-1 and TRBJ2-7; tentatively, D is TRBD2 (6 bases). The V and J ends lost 7 bases and 3 bases respectively, with 13 bases between them. In germline, CDR1 is DFQATT, CDR2 SNEGSKA (reference sequence). There are 12 residues in the CDR3. CDR3 in DNA: TGCAGTGTGACTAGTCTTGGCTACGAGCAGTACTTC. This encodes CSVTSLGYEQYF.

For this clonotype: The DNA is omitted, as the CDR3 cannot be located on it reliably, and the CDR3 follows TCRdb's listing. This rearrangement joins TRBV30 to TRBJ2-5; the DNA was not compared with TRBD1, the D call given in the table. Germline-derived CDR1 and CDR2 are GTSNPN and SVGIG (reference sequence). From its first to its last residue, the CDR3 has 15 amino acids. This CDR3 reads CAWSAFRGRGETQYF.

V usage is TRBV10-3 and J usage is TRBJ1-1; no definite D call. The CDR3 consists of 14 residues. V lost 5 bases and J 1 base, leaving 11 bases between the germline ends. CDR1 and CDR2 from the germline V gene are ENHRY and SYGVKD. CDR3: CAISFERQNTEAFF. CDR3 nucleotide sequence: TGTGCCATCAGTTTTGAACGACAGAACACTGAAGCTTTCTTT.

This clonotype was counted ten times or more. J is TRBJ1-5 and V is TRBV19, with D possibly TRBD1 on 6 matching bases. Germline V gives CDR1 LNHDA, CDR2 SQIVND (reference sequence). V was cut by 9 bases and J by 0 bases, with 21 bases left in between. This CDR3 has 17 amino acids. In DNA, the CDR3 is TGTGCCAGCAGAAAGTGGGGGCAGCGGGGTAGCAATCAGCCCCAGCATTTT. The encoded protein is CASRKWGQRGSNQPQHF.